These T cell receptor beta chains were read from a single sample in a study of regulatory T cells in long-lasting Graves disease. TCRdb itself ran the multiplex PCR reads through MiXCR, one entry per CDR3 protein. Found here are roughly 500,000 distinct CDR3 sequences, roughly 13% of them singletons; the top ten hold under 10%. This sample also belongs to another study, concerning T cells in Graves' hyperthyroidism and ophthalmopathy.

The sample consisted of peripheral blood mononuclear cells (PBMCs), taken at new diagnosis, from a patient treated with antithyroid drugs. The receptors stem from a man aged 25-45 years with Graves disease. The CDR3 runs from the conserved cysteine through the conserved F or W. A D gene is named only where the DNA matches it firmly. Clone size is stated in some rows and not others, as once, few, many or a class when expanded.

clone size | J gene | V gene | D gene | CDR3 protein | CDR3 DNA
. | TRBJ2-3 | TRBV3-1 | TRBD2 | CASSQTSGSLTDTQYF | TGTGCCAGCAGCCAAACTAGCGGGAGCCTCACAGATACGCAGTATTTT
. | TRBJ1-2 | TRBV19 | . | CASTLTTGKGYTF | TGTGCCAGTACTTTAACTACAGGGAAGGGCTACACCTTC
few | TRBJ2-3 | TRBV7-2 | . | CASSVIINPSTDTQYF | TGTGCCAGCAGCGTAATAATCAACCCTAGCACAGATACGCAGTATTTT
. | TRBJ2-5 | TRBV9 | . | CASSVDEDQYF | TGTGCCAGCAGCGTAGATGAGGATCAGTACTTC
many | TRBJ2-1 | TRBV12-3/TRBV12-4 | TRBD2 | CASSLTSARDNEQFF | TGTGCCAGCAGTTTAACTAGCGCTCGGGACAATGAGCAGTTCTTC
many | TRBJ2-1 | TRBV5-1 | TRBD2 | CASSFSGIANEQFF | TGCGCCAGCAGCTTCAGCGGGATTGCTAATGAGCAGTTCTTC
. | TRBJ1-3 | TRBV29-1 | . | CSAPLGVGNTIYF | TGCAGCGCCCCGCTAGGGGTAGGAAACACCATATATTTT
many | TRBJ2-5 | TRBV20-1 | . | CSALRTGETQYF | TGCAGTGCTCTCCGGACCGGGGAGACCCAGTACTTC
many | TRBJ2-7 | TRBV9 | TRBD2 | CASSPGTRYYEQYF | TGTGCCAGCAGCCCCGGGACTAGGTACTACGAGCAGTACTTC
. | TRBJ1-2 | TRBV20-1 | TRBD1 | CSARPPGQGFPLDGYTF | TGCAGTGCTAGACCCCCGGGACAGGGCTTCCCGTTGGATGGCTACACCTTC
few | TRBJ2-1 | TRBV18 | . | CASSPPRNEQFF | TGTGCCAGCTCACCCCCGAGGAATGAGCAGTTCTTC
. | TRBJ1-4 | TRBV20-1 | TRBD1 | CSAPQGETEKLFF | TGCAGTGCTCCACAGGGGGAAACTGAAAAACTGTTTTTT
many | TRBJ2-7 | TRBV6-2/TRBV6-3 | . | CATQTSHPLYEQYF | TGTGCCACCCAAACTAGCCACCCCCTTTACGAGCAGTACTTC
many | TRBJ2-5 | TRBV3-1 | . | CASSQGEETQYF | TGTGCCAGCAGCCAAGGGGAAGAGACCCAGTACTTC
many | TRBJ2-1 | TRBV27 | TRBD2 | CASTYLRTSGFYNEQFF | TGTGCCAGCACCTATCTCCGGACTAGCGGGTTTTACAATGAGCAGTTCTTC
many | TRBJ2-1 | TRBV7-9 | TRBD2 | CASSELAGDNEQFF | TGTGCCAGCAGCGAACTAGCGGGGGACAATGAGCAGTTCTTC
few | TRBJ1-5 | TRBV10-2 | . | CASSESSRAGQPQHF | TGCGCCAGCAGTGAGTCGAGCAGGGCTGGTCAGCCCCAGCATTTT
many | TRBJ2-3 | TRBV11-2 | . | CASSFQPRTDTQYF | TGTGCCAGCAGCTTCCAACCTCGCACAGATACGCAGTATTTT
many | TRBJ2-3 | TRBV5-1 | . | CASSFGVSTDTQYF | TGCGCCAGCAGCTTTGGAGTGAGCACAGATACGCAGTATTTT
few | TRBJ1-3 | TRBV7-2 | . | CASSSRGAGNTIYF | TGTGCCAGCAGCTCCAGGGGAGCTGGAAACACCATATATTTT
many | TRBJ1-2 | TRBV2 | . | CASSHEPNYGYTF | TGTGCCAGCAGCCACGAGCCGAACTATGGCTACACCTTC
many | TRBJ1-2 | TRBV2 | . | CASRISTQSYTF | TGTGCCAGCAGAATTAGTACGCAGAGCTACACCTTC
few | TRBJ2-5 | TRBV2 | TRBD1 | CASSESLGQEETQYF | TGTGCCAGCAGTGAAAGCCTGGGACAGGAAGAGACCCAGTACTTC
many | TRBJ2-1 | TRBV7-9 | . | CASSLGGAERNEQFF | TGTGCCAGCAGCTTGGGGGGGGCGGAGAGAAATGAGCAGTTCTTC
. | TRBJ1-6 | TRBV6-1 | . | CASRGELTDSPPHF | TGTGCCAGCAGGGGGGAGTTGACGGATTCACCCCCCCACTTT
many | TRBJ1-1 | TRBV29-1 | . | CSVRQMNTEAFF | TGCAGCGTCAGACAGATGAACACTGAAGCTTTCTTT
. | TRBJ2-7 | TRBV3-1 | TRBD2 | CASSQGGLVGLRDEQYF | TGTGCCAGCAGCCAAGGGGGACTAGTGGGACTTCGCGACGAGCAGTACTTC
many | TRBJ1-5 | TRBV10-3 | . | CAISAGGFNQPQHF | TGTGCCATCAGTGCGGGGGGGTTTAATCAGCCCCAGCATTTT
many | TRBJ1-2 | TRBV7-2 | . | CASSPVTKPNGYTF | TGTGCCAGCAGCCCCGTAACGAAGCCCAATGGCTACACCTTC
. | TRBJ1-2 | TRBV7-8 | . | CASSFGGAERPGYTF | TGTGCCAGCAGCTTCGGGGGGGCCGAACGTCCCGGCTACACCTTC
many | TRBJ2-7 | TRBV20-1 | . | CSARGGGLLYEQYF | TGCAGTGCTAGAGGCGGGGGCCTACTTTACGAGCAGTACTTC
many | TRBJ2-1 | TRBV12-3/TRBV12-4 | TRBD2 | CASSLSSGTYNEQFF | TGTGCCAGCAGCCTCTCTAGCGGGACCTACAATGAGCAGTTCTTC
. | TRBJ1-4 | TRBV30 | TRBD1 | CAWSKGQGEGEKLFF | TGTGCCTGGAGTAAAGGACAGGGAGAGGGTGAAAAACTGTTTTTT
. | TRBJ1-4 | TRBV15 | . | CATSRYGGGASEKLFF | TGTGCCACCAGCAGATACGGCGGTGGGGCGAGTGAAAAACTGTTTTTT
many | TRBJ2-7 | TRBV30 | TRBD2 | CAWREAGGSYEQYF | TGTGCCTGGAGAGAAGCGGGAGGCTCCTACGAGCAGTACTTC
many | TRBJ1-2 | TRBV20-1 | . | CSASRGLRGYTF | TGCAGTGCTTCTCGCGGGCTGCGGGGCTACACCTTC
. | TRBJ1-2 | TRBV19 | . | CASSISSGANYGYTF | TGTGCCAGTAGTATATCGTCCGGGGCTAACTATGGCTACACCTTC
. | TRBJ2-2 | TRBV20-1 | . | CSASRKGWGTGELFF | TGCAGTGCTAGTAGGAAGGGCTGGGGCACCGGGGAGCTGTTTTTT
many | TRBJ1-2 | TRBV24-1 | . | CATSDPQGNNYGYTF | TGTGCCACCAGTGATCCTCAGGGAAATAACTACGGCTACACCTTC
. | TRBJ2-1 | TRBV7-3 | TRBD2 | CASSLDSGGAGGPGEQFF | TGTGCCAGCAGCTTAGACTCCGGGGGCGCGGGAGGGCCAGGTGAGCAGTTCTTC
many | TRBJ2-7 | TRBV28 | . | CASSWAQGEQYF | TGTGCCAGCAGTTGGGCCCAGGGTGAGCAGTACTTC
many | TRBJ2-1 | TRBV7-9 | TRBD2 | CASSRLAGDDEQFF | TGTGCCAGCAGCCGACTAGCGGGAGACGATGAGCAGTTCTTC
many | TRBJ1-5 | TRBV30 | . | CAWSAERGFQPQHF | TGTGCCTGGAGCGCAGAAAGGGGGTTCCAGCCCCAGCATTTT
many | TRBJ2-5 | TRBV2 | . | CASNWAVQETQYF | TGTGCCAGCAATTGGGCAGTCCAAGAGACCCAGTACTTC
few | TRBJ2-5 | TRBV13 | . | CASSFRGNKETQYF | TGTGCCAGCAGCTTTCGGGGAAATAAAGAGACCCAGTACTTC
many | TRBJ2-1 | TRBV2 | . | CASRAQEHNEQFF | TGTGCCAGCAGAGCACAGGAACACAATGAGCAGTTCTTC
many | TRBJ1-1 | TRBV3-1 | TRBD1 | CASSRQGETEAFF | TGTGCCAGCAGTAGACAGGGGGAGACTGAAGCTTTCTTT
many | TRBJ2-2 | TRBV9 | . | CASGGLKRELFF | TGTGCCAGCGGTGGGCTGAAAAGGGAGCTGTTTTTT
many | TRBJ2-1 | TRBV12-3/TRBV12-4 | TRBD2 | CASSLWEGGVNEQFF | TGTGCCAGCAGTTTATGGGAGGGAGGAGTCAATGAGCAGTTCTTC
. | TRBJ2-7 | TRBV24-1 | . | CAISRSGVSEQYF | TGTGCCATCTCCCGCTCGGGAGTCTCCGAGCAGTACTTC
. | TRBJ1-2 | TRBV7-9 | . | CASSPLVDTPWDYGYTF | TGTGCCAGCAGCCCCTTGGTGGACACGCCTTGGGACTATGGCTACACCTTC
many | TRBJ2-3 | TRBV29-1 | . | CSVFLNTDTQYF | TGCAGCGTTTTCTTAAACACAGATACGCAGTATTTT
few | TRBJ2-2 | TRBV7-8 | . | CASSLRGRSLFF | TGTGCCAGCAGCTTAAGAGGGAGGTCGCTGTTTTTT
many | TRBJ2-3 | TRBV12-3/TRBV12-4 | TRBD2 | CASSLSALAGTDTQYF | TGTGCCAGCAGTTTATCGGCTCTAGCGGGCACAGATACGCAGTATTTT
once | TRBJ2-3 | TRBV9 | . | CASSPNRARVDTQYF | TGTGCCAGCAGCCCAAATCGAGCGAGAGTCGATACGCAGTATTTT
medium-sized | TRBJ2-1 | TRBV20-1 | . | CSARDYVYNEQFF | TGCAGTGCTAGAGACTATGTATACAATGAGCAGTTCTTC
few | TRBJ2-5 | TRBV10-3 | . | CASTGRDGTQYF | TGTGCCTCGACGGGTAGGGACGGGACCCAGTACTTC
. | TRBJ2-1 | TRBV29-1 | TRBD2 | CSVYRTSGTEDNEQFF | TGCAGCGTTTATCGGACTAGCGGGACGGAGGACAATGAGCAGTTCTTC
few | TRBJ2-7 | TRBV10-2 | . | CASMQGTYEQYF | TGCGCCAGCATGCAGGGTACCTACGAGCAGTACTTC
. | TRBJ2-3 | TRBV12-3/TRBV12-4 | TRBD2 | CASTVTSGPTDTQYF | TGTGCCAGCACAGTGACTAGCGGTCCCACAGATACGCAGTATTTT